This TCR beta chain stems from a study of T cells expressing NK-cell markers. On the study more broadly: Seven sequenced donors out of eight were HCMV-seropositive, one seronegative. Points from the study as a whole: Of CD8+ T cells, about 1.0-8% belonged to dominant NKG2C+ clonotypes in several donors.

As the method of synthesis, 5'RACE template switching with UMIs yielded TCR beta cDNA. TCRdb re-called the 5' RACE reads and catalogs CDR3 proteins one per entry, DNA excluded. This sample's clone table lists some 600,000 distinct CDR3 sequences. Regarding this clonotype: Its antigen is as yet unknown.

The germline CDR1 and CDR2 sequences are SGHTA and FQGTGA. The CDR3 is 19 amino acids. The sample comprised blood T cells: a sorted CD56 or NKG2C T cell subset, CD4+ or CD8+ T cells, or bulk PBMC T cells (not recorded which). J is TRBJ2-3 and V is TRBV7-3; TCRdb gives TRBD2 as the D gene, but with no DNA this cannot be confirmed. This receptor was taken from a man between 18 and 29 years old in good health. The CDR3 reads CASSLTGVSGRLRTDTQYF.